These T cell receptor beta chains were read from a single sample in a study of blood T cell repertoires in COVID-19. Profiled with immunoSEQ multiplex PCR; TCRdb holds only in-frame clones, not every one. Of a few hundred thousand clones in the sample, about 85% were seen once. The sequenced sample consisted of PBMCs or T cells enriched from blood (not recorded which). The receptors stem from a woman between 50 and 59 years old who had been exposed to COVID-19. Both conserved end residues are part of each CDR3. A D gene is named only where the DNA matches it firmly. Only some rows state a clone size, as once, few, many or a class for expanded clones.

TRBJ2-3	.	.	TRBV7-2	CASRNEGTSTDTQYF	TGTGCCAGCAGAAACGAGGGGACTAGCACAGATACGCAGTATTTT
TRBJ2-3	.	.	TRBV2	CASSEVGTSTDTQYF	TGTGCCAGCAGTGAAGTGGGGACTAGCACAGATACGCAGTATTTT
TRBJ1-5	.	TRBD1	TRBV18	CASSPMAGGDQPQHF	TGTGCCAGCTCACCAATGGCAGGGGGCGACCAGCCCCAGCATTTT
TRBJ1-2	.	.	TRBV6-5	CASSSRGAGLFSRDTF	TGTGCCAGCAGTTCCCGGGGGGCTGGGCTATTCAGTAGGGACACCTTC
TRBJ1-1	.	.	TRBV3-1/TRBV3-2	CASSLNGVLNTEAFF	TGTGCCAGCAGCCTCAATGGAGTTTTGAACACTGAAGCTTTCTTT
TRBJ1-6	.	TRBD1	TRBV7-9	CASSLTLTRTGGNSPLHF	TGTGCCAGCAGCTTAACACTCACCCGGACAGGGGGAAATTCACCCCTCCACTTT
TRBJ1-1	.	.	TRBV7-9	CASSFSGPEAFF	TGTGCCAGCAGCTTCAGTGGTCCCGAAGCTTTCTTT
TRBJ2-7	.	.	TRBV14	CASSLDSSYYEQYF	TGTGCCAGCAGCCTGGACTCCTCTTACTACGAGCAGTACTTC
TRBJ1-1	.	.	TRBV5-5	CASSPSGTEAFF	TGTGCCAGCAGCCCCTCGGGGACTGAAGCTTTCTTT
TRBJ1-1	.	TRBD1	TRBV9	CASSTRQGIGEAFF	TGTGCCAGCAGCACCCGACAGGGTATAGGTGAAGCTTTCTTT
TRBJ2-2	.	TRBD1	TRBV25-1	CASSDGTGAANTGELFF	TGTGCCAGCAGTGACGGGACAGGGGCAGCAAACACCGGGGAGCTGTTTTTT
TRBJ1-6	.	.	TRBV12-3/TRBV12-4	CASSSTIREPLHF	TGTGCCAGCAGTTCCACGATCAGGGAACCCCTCCACTTT
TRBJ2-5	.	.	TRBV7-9	CASSRTTMYQETQYF	TGTGCCAGCAGCCGAACGACAATGTACCAAGAGACCCAGTACTTC
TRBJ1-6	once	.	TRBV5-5	CASSLDITPNSPLHF	TGTGCCAGCAGCCTTGATATCACACCTAATTCACCCCTCCACTTT
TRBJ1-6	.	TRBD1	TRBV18	CASSPSPGGKGNGNSPLHF	TGTGCCAGCTCACCAAGTCCAGGGGGCAAAGGAAACGGTAATTCACCCCTCCACTTT
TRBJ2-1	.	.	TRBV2	CASSTTGRINEQFF	TGTGCCAGCAGTACGACAGGGAGGATCAATGAGCAGTTCTTC
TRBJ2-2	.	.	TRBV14	CASSQNRRPGELFF	TGTGCCAGCAGCCAAAACAGACGACCCGGGGAGCTGTTTTTT
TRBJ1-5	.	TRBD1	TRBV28	CASLEGAGNQPQHF	TGTGCCAGCCTTGAGGGGGCAGGCAATCAGCCCCAGCATTTT
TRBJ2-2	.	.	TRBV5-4	CASSLDGRANTGELFF	TGTGCCAGCAGCTTGGATGGTAGAGCGAACACCGGGGAGCTGTTTTTT
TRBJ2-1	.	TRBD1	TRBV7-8	CASSTLDRGSSYNEQFF	TGTGCCAGCAGCACCCTAGACAGGGGGAGCTCCTACAATGAGCAGTTCTTC
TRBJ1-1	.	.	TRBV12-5	CASGTRPGGTEAFF	TGTGCTAGTGGTACCCGGCCGGGGGGGACTGAAGCTTTCTTT
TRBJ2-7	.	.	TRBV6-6	CASSYGGKTYEQYF	TGTGCCAGCAGTTACGGGGGGAAAACTTACGAGCAGTACTTC
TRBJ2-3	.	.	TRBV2	CASIKTPRGPDTQYF	TGTGCCAGCATCAAGACTCCGCGGGGCCCAGATACGCAGTATTTT
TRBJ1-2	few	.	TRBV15	CATSRDPGNNYGYTF	TGTGCCACCAGCAGAGATCCTGGCAACAACTATGGCTACACCTTC
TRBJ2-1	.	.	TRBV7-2	CASSPAGYNEQFF	TGTGCCAGCAGCCCCGCAGGTTACAATGAGCAGTTCTTC
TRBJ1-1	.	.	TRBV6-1	CASSEAFDTEAFF	TGTGCCAGCAGTGAAGCCTTTGACACTGAAGCTTTCTTT
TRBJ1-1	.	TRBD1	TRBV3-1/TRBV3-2	CASSQDLQGARAFF	TGTGCCAGCAGCCAAGACTTACAGGGGGCGAGAGCTTTCTTT
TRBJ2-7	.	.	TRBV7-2	CASSLATTGEQYF	TGTGCCAGCAGCTTAGCGACGACAGGCGAGCAGTACTTC
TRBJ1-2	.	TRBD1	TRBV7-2	CASSLAGTGGASYGYTF	TGTGCCAGCAGCTTAGCAGGGACAGGGGGCGCATCATATGGCTACACCTTC
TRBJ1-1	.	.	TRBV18	CASSPPSTTTEAFF	TGTGCCAGCTCACCACCGTCGACTACCACTGAAGCTTTCTTT
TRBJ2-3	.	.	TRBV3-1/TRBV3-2	CASSQEHPPPTQYF	TGTGCCAGCAGCCAAGAACACCCCCCCCCTACGCAGTATTTT
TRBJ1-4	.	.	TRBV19	CASSIRGSGGKLFF	TGTGCCAGTAGTATTAGAGGTTCCGGGGGAAAACTGTTTTTT
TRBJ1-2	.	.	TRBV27	CASTNQGTSNYGYTF	TGTGCCAGCACCAACCAGGGGACCTCTAACTATGGCTACACCTTC
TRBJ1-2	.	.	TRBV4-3	CASSQAGGDYGYTF	TGCGCCAGCAGCCAAGCTGGGGGCGACTATGGCTACACCTTC
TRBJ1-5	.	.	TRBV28	CASRRFAGLGGSGYQPQHF	TGTGCCAGCAGGCGGTTTGCAGGGCTGGGGGGGTCTGGCTATCAGCCCCAGCATTTT
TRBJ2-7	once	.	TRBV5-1	CASSLDYYEQYF	TGCGCCAGCAGCTTGGACTACTACGAGCAGTACTTC
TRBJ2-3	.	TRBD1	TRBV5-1	CASSLQGGLQNTQYF	TGCGCCAGCAGCTTGCAAGGGGGCCTACAGAATACGCAGTATTTT
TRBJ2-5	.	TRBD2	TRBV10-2	CASSESIPGSGGAQETQYF	TGCGCCAGCAGTGAGTCGATCCCGGGGAGCGGGGGGGCCCAAGAGACCCAGTACTTC
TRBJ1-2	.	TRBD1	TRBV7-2	CASSPNVGTGGHTF	TGTGCCAGCAGCCCCAATGTCGGGACAGGGGGCCACACCTTC
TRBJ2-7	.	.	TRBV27	CASSSAGLLSYEQYF	TGTGCCAGCAGTTCGGCAGGGCTTCTTTCCTACGAGCAGTACTTC
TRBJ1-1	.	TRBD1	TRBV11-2	CASSWGQSKTEAFF	TGTGCCAGCAGCTGGGGACAGTCCAAAACTGAAGCTTTCTTT
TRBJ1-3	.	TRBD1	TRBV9	CASSVGTGPGNTIYF	TGTGCCAGCAGCGTAGGGACAGGGCCCGGAAACACCATATATTTT
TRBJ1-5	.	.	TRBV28	CASSPGHFSGPQHF	TGTGCCAGCAGTCCGGGACACTTTTCTGGGCCCCAGCATTTT
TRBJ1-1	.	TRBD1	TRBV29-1	CSVVGQGNTEAFF	TGCAGCGTTGTTGGACAGGGAAATACTGAAGCTTTCTTT
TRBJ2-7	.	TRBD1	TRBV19	CASSRTGGRPAEQYF	TGTGCCAGTAGTAGGACAGGGGGTCGTCCGGCCGAGCAGTACTTC
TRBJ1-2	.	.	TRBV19	CASRSTDYYGYTF	TGTGCCAGTAGATCGACAGACTACTATGGCTACACCTTC
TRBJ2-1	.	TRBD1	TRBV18	CASSQQGAGFDEQFF	TGTGCCAGCTCACAACAGGGGGCAGGTTTCGATGAGCAGTTCTTC
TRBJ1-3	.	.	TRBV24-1	CATSDDTFGNTIYF	TGTGCCACCAGTGATGACACTTTCGGAAACACCATATATTTT
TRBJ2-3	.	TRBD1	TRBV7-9	CASSHTGTGGSDTQYF	TGTGCCAGCAGTCATACCGGGACAGGGGGATCAGATACGCAGTATTTT
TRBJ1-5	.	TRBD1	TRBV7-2	CASSPRGTAFNQPQHF	TGTGCCAGCAGCCCCCGGGGGACAGCTTTCAATCAGCCCCAGCATTTT
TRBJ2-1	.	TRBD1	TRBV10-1	CASSESIGAGGYEQFF	TGCGCCAGCAGTGAGTCGATCGGGGCAGGGGGCTATGAGCAGTTCTTC
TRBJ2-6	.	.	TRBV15	CATSGVRSGANVLTF	TGTGCCACCAGCGGAGTTCGCTCTGGGGCCAACGTCCTGACTTTC
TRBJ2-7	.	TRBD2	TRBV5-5	CASSLGAGTTYEQYF	TGTGCCAGCAGCTTGGGGGCCGGGACTACCTACGAGCAGTACTTC
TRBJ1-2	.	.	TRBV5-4	CASSFQAPGGYTF	TGTGCCAGCAGCTTCCAGGCCCCGGGAGGCTACACCTTC
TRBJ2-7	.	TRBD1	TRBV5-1	CASSLGTGPYEQYF	TGCGCCAGCAGCTTGGGGACAGGGCCCTACGAGCAGTACTTC
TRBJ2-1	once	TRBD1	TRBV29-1	CSAGQGWGEQFF	TGCAGCGCTGGACAGGGTTGGGGTGAGCAGTTCTTC
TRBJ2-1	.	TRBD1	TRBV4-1	CASSHPGQGHNEQFF	TGCGCCAGCAGCCATCCGGGACAGGGTCACAATGAGCAGTTCTTC